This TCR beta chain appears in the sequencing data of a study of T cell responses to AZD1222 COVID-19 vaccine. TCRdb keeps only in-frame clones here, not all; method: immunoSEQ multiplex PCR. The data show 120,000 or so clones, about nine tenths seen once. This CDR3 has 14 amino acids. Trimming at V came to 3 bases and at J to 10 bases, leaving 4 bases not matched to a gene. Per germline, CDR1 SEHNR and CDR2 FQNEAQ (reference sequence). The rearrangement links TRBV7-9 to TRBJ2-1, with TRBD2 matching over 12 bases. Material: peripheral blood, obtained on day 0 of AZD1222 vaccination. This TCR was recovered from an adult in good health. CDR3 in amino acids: CASSFPSGRAEQFF. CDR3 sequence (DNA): TGTGCCAGCAGCTTTCCTAGCGGGAGGGCCGAGCAGTTCTTC.